This T cell receptor beta chain derives from a study of T cell repertoires in cytomegalovirus infection. Study context: HLA-B-restricted CMV epitopes that are well studied, plus recently identified HLA-C-restricted ones, were used by the study. CMV infection plus the matching HLA type was flagged by public TCR beta signatures. General study findings and limits: What dominated the ex vivo response were HLA-C-restricted CMV-specific TCR beta clonotypes. Public TCR beta family frequency separated CMV-and-HLA carriers, including in an independent cohort.

Ten or more counts support this clonotype. Its antigen is unknown. TCRdb ran MiXCR on the reads and lists one entry per CDR3 protein. The sample lists hundreds of thousands of distinct CDR3 sequences, more than 30% occurring once. CDR1 and CDR2 from the germline V gene are SGHTA and FQGNSA. CDR3 length: 14 amino acids. Trimming cost V 4 bases and J 4 bases; bases outside gene matches: 4. The receptor comes from a human donor in good health (CMV status not recorded). Some clones in this sample may be carry-over from other donors' samples. This material consisted of cultured PBMCs, taken from culture after CMV antigen stimulation. V and J are TRBV7-2 and TRBJ2-3, with TRBD1 identical over 8 bases. The CDR3 reads CASSSTGAADTQYF. CDR3 in DNA: TGTGCCAGCAGCTCGACAGGGGCAGCAGATACGCAGTATTTT.